This entry is about one T cell receptor beta chain. This record comes from a study of shared clonotypes between healthy human individuals. CD4+ cell separation produced CD45RA+ naive and CD45RA-negative memory subsets. Here immunoSEQ multiplex PCR was the method, and the copy in TCRdb shows in-frame clones only, minus some. The table records 2 million to 2.5 million clones, approximately 93% of them present only once. The length of the CDR3 is 14 residues. The V gene lost 6 bases and the J gene lost 1 base, with 9 bases spanning the gap. The germline gives CDR1 MNHEY, CDR2 SVGAGI. This chain connects TRBV6-5 to TRBJ1-4, with unresolved D. Sequencing was carried out using naive CD4+ T cells from PBMCs. Noted subset: CD45RA+ positively selected. The source is a man in his late teens or twenties in good health. Some clones in this sample may be carry-over from other donors' samples. Written as DNA, the CDR3 is TGTGCCAGCAGCCTGGAGGGAACTAATGAAAAACTGTTTTTT. Translated, it gives CASSLEGTNEKLFF.